Listed here are 24 T cell receptor beta chains from one sample, sequenced in a study of blood T cell repertoires in COVID-19. Clones were sequenced by immunoSEQ multiplex PCR, and TCRdb holds only the in-frame ones, with some missing. This sample has about 170,000 clones, with around four fifths found just once. The sample comprised peripheral blood. All receptors derive from an elderly woman with COVID-19, enrolled during active disease.

The J gene is TRBJ1-2, the V gene TRBV28; 7 bases agree with TRBD1. Per germline, CDR1 MDHEN and CDR2 SYDVKM. J gave up 6 bases and V 10 bases, and 5 bases lay outside the gene matches. This CDR3 region has 11 residues. In DNA, the CDR3 is TGTGCCATACAGGGGAGAGATGGCTACACCTTC. Translating gives CAIQGRDGYTF.

This chain joins TRBV20-1 and TRBJ2-7; 8 nucleotides agree with TRBD1. The CDR3 spans 13 residues. The germline gives CDR1 DFQATT, CDR2 SNEGSKA (reference sequence). The V gene end was trimmed by 3 bases and the J gene end by 6 bases; junction bases not matched to a gene: 7. The CDR3 sequence is CSASRTGLTEQYF. The CDR3 DNA sequence: TGCAGTGCTAGTAGGACAGGGCTAACCGAGCAGTACTTC.

This clone has only a few counts. The chain carries TRBV5-5 and TRBJ1-5; D gene ambiguous. The CDR3 has 16 residues. V was shortened by 0 bases and J by 5 bases, with 15 bases between the two germline ends. Germline CDR1 SGHKS, CDR2 YYEKEE (reference sequence). The DNA of the CDR3 is TGTGCCAGCAGCTTGGGAGTTGGGAGGGTCGATCAGCCCCAGCATTTT. It translates to CASSLGVGRVDQPQHF.

V is TRBV19 and J is TRBJ1-5; possible D gene TRBD1, 5 bases. Per the germline V gene, CDR1 is LNHDA and CDR2 is SQIVND (reference sequence). Deletions cut 1 base from V and 4 bases from J, with 8 bases between. This CDR3 has 14 residues. In DNA, the CDR3 is TGTGCCAGTAGTATAGGGGGCCCGAATCAGCCCCAGCATTTT. Protein: CASSIGGPNQPQHF.

This clone was seen repeatedly, ten times or more. The same CDR3 also results from other DNA sequences found in this sample. V gene TRBV5-1 combines with J gene TRBJ1-5; 7 bases match TRBD1. CDR3 length: 14 residues. The J segment lost 2 bases and the V segment lost 4 bases, leaving 3 bases of the junction unmatched. Germline CDR1 and CDR2: SGHRS and YFSETQ. The CDR3 loop reads CASSPGTGNQPQHF. CDR3 in DNA: TGCGCCAGCAGCCCGGGGACAGGCAATCAGCCCCAGCATTTT.

V gene TRBV29-1 combines with J gene TRBJ2-3, with 10 bases matching TRBD2. Germline CDR1 reads SQVTM; CDR2 reads ANQGSEA. This CDR3 is built from 15 residues. Trimming removed 7 bases from V and 6 bases from J; junction bases left unmatched: 13. Here the CDR3 DNA reads TGCAGCGCCGACCTAGCGGGAGCGACACGGGATACGCAGTATTTT. Its translation is CSADLAGATRDTQYF.

The chain joins TRBV5-1 to TRBJ1-2; 7 bases are a match to TRBD1. The J segment lost 8 bases and the V segment lost 4 bases, leaving 5 bases of the junction unmatched. The CDR3 runs to 12 residues. Germline V gives CDR1 SGHRS, CDR2 YFSETQ. Here the CDR3 DNA reads TGCGCCAGCAGCCCAACAGGGGACGGCTACACCTTC. This encodes CASSPTGDGYTF.

This chain uses TRBV7-2 with TRBJ2-3, with 8 nucleotides matching TRBD2. The CDR3 sequence is 14 residues long. V lost 2 bases to trimming and J lost 5 bases; unmatched junction nucleotides: 3. Germline CDR1 reads SGHTA; CDR2 reads FQGNSA. The CDR3 nucleotides read TGTGCCAGCAGCTTACGTCTAGCGGGAGATACGCAGTATTTT. This sequence encodes CASSLRLAGDTQYF.

The J gene is TRBJ1-1, the V gene TRBV2, with TRBD1 matching 7 bases. CDR1 is SNHLY, CDR2 FYNNEI, per germline. The J segment lost 7 bases and the V segment lost 8 bases, leaving 10 bases of the junction unmatched. The CDR3 is made up of 13 amino acids. CDR3 DNA sequence: TGTGCCAGCGTACGACAGGGTGGGAATGAAGCTTTCTTT. Residues: CASVRQGGNEAFF. The variable domain in full, completed from reference TRBV2 and TRBJ1-1, reads EPEVTQTPSHQVTQMGQEVILRCVPISNHLYFYWYRQILGQKVEFLVSFYNNEISEKSEIFDDQFSVERPDGSNFTLKIRSTKLEDSAMYFCASVRQGGNEAFFGQGTRLTVV.

The chain uses TRBV19 and TRBJ2-2, with TRBD2 matching 10 bases. This CDR3 spans 14 amino acids. Looked up from germline, CDR1 is LNHDA and CDR2 is SQIVND (reference sequence). V lost 8 bases, J lost 8 bases, and 8 bases stayed unmatched. CDR3 coding DNA: TGTGCCAGTCATATGACGACTAGCGGGGGGGAGCTGTTTTTT. It codes for CASHMTTSGGELFF.

The chain joins TRBV5-4 to TRBJ1-1; D is uncertain. The germline V gene encodes CDR1 SGHNT and CDR2 YYREEE (reference sequence). The CDR3 spans 12 residues. V lost 2 bases, J lost 8 bases, and 10 bases lay in between. CDR3 protein: CASSFLTGEAFF. The CDR3 bases are TGTGCCAGCAGCTTTCTCACCGGGGAAGCTTTCTTT.

This chain uses TRBV5-6 with TRBJ1-1; D not resolved. The CDR3 contains 13 residues. Germline V CDR1 and CDR2: SGHDT, YYEEEE. V lost 1 base, J lost 4 bases, and 8 bases lay in between. The CDR3 spells CASSLRGVTEAFF. For the CDR3, the DNA is TGTGCCAGCAGCTTGCGGGGAGTCACTGAAGCTTTCTTT.

A remark on this clone: Other DNA variants within this sample encode the same CDR3. The chain combines TRBV19 with TRBJ1-1; D call uncertain. CDR1 is LNHDA and CDR2 is SQIVND in the germline V gene (reference sequence). The CDR3 runs to 11 residues. V was clipped by 9 bases and J by 3 bases, with 8 bases between them. As DNA, the CDR3 is TGTGCCAGCAGGCGCGACACTGAAGCTTTCTTT. The encoded protein is CASRRDTEAFF.

The J gene is TRBJ1-1, the V gene TRBV18; 9 bases are a match to TRBD1. Germline CDR1 is KGHSH and CDR2 is LQKENI. Trimming at V came to 5 bases and at J to 6 bases, leaving 4 bases not matched to a gene. The CDR3 has 13 amino acids. The CDR3 coding sequence is TGTGCCAGCTCAGGCACAGGGGGCCCTGAAGCTTTCTTT. Translation gives CASSGTGGPEAFF.

The rearrangement links TRBV29-1 to TRBJ1-1; the match to TRBD1 covers 9 bases. The ends lost 6 bases at V and 4 bases at J; junction bases unmatched: 3. The germline V gene encodes CDR1 SQVTM and CDR2 ANQGSEA. This CDR3 spans 12 amino acids. CDR3 sequence reads: CSVGTGSTEAFF. CDR3 in DNA: TGCAGCGTGGGGACAGGGAGCACTGAAGCTTTCTTT. Combining the CDR3 with reference TRBV29-1 and TRBJ1-1 gives the whole variable domain SAVISQKPSRDICQRGTSLTIQCQVDSQVTMMFWYRQQPGQSLTLIATANQGSEATYESGFVIDKFPISRPNLTFSTLTVSNMSPEDSSIYLCSVGTGSTEAFFGQGTRLTVV.

This chain uses TRBV3-1 (or the pseudogene TRBV3-2) with TRBJ2-1, with D perhaps TRBD2 (5 bases). Deletions cut 5 bases from V and 7 bases from J, with 15 bases between. This CDR3 contains 14 residues. CDR1 and CDR2 (germline): LGHDT, YNNKEL (reference sequence). DNA for the CDR3: TGTGCCAGCAGCTTATACATTCGGGGAAATGAGCAGTTCTTC. Protein product: CASSLYIRGNEQFF.

This chain uses TRBV19 with TRBJ1-2; D is perhaps TRBD1 (5 bases). This CDR3 is built from 16 residues. Per the germline V gene, CDR1 is LNHDA and CDR2 is SQIVND (reference sequence). Trimming took 3 bases from V and 7 from J, leaving 21 bases between them. The CDR3: CASSMSFQGGLLGYTF. Here the CDR3 DNA reads TGTGCCAGTAGTATGAGTTTTCAGGGAGGTTTACTTGGCTACACCTTC. Combining the CDR3 with reference TRBV19 and TRBJ1-2 gives the whole variable domain DGGITQSPKYLFRKEGQNVTLSCEQNLNHDAMYWYRQDPGQGLRLIYYSQIVNDFQKGDIAEGYSVSREKKESFPLTVTSAQKNPTAFYLCASSMSFQGGLLGYTFGSGTRLTVV.

The chain is built from TRBV27 and TRBJ2-2; tentative D call: TRBD1 (5 bases). The CDR3 covers 13 residues. Trimming removed 5 bases from V and 6 bases from J, with 10 bases in between. Per germline, CDR1 MNHEY and CDR2 SMNVEV (reference sequence). The CDR3: CASSPDRAGELFF. Written as DNA, the CDR3 is TGTGCCAGCAGTCCCGACAGAGCCGGGGAGCTGTTTTTT.

The rearrangement joins TRBV5-6 to TRBJ1-2; possible D gene TRBD1, 5 bases. Trimming took 1 base from V and 4 from J, leaving 17 bases between them. The CDR3 is made up of 16 amino acids. Germline-derived CDR1 and CDR2 are SGHDT and YYEEEE. CDR3: CASSLYQGRGSYGYTF. The CDR3 DNA reads as TGTGCCAGCAGCTTGTACCAGGGTAGGGGTTCCTATGGCTACACCTTC.

About this clone itself: Other DNA sequences within the sample encode an identical CDR3. The CDR3 here is CASSPFSGGGSTDTQYF. The CDR3, as DNA: TGTGCCAGCAGCCCCTTTAGCGGGGGGGGTTCCACAGATACGCAGTATTTT. The chain combines TRBV14 with TRBJ2-3, with 11 bases identical to TRBD2. V lost 4 bases, J lost 2 bases, and 8 bases stayed unmatched. This CDR3 region has 17 residues. Germline V CDR1 and CDR2: SGHDN, FVKESK.

The V call is TRBV24-1, the J call TRBJ2-1; 10 bases line up with TRBD2. Germline lookup yields CDR1 KGHDR and CDR2 SFDVKD. V lost 3 bases, J lost 9 bases, and 7 bases stayed unmatched. This CDR3 is 15 amino acids long. CDR3 protein: CATSDPRTSGVEQFF. CDR3 coding DNA: TGTGCCACCAGTGATCCCCGGACTAGCGGCGTTGAGCAGTTCTTC.

The rearrangement joins TRBV5-6 to TRBJ1-2; D is unclear. This CDR3 has 13 residues. With 0 bases removed from V and 2 bases from J, the gap between germline ends came to 5 bases. Per the germline V gene, CDR1 is SGHDT and CDR2 is YYEEEE. The CDR3 DNA sequence: TGTGCCAGCAGCTTGGCCAGAAACTATGGCTACACCTTC. It translates to CASSLARNYGYTF.

J is TRBJ1-2 and V is TRBV5-4, with a tentative D call TRBD1 (6 bases). V lost 4 bases to trimming and J lost 6 bases, with 13 bases between them. From germline, CDR1 is SGHNT and CDR2 YYREEE (reference sequence). There are 13 residues in the CDR3. The CDR3: CASSVQGGDGYTF. The CDR3 DNA is TGTGCCAGCAGCGTACAGGGCGGAGATGGCTACACCTTC. The full variable domain, its missing parts supplied by reference TRBV5-4 and TRBJ1-2, is ETGVTQSPTHLIKTRGQQVTLRCSSQSGHNTVSWYQQALGQGPQFIFQYYREEENGRGNFPPRFSGLQFPNYSSELNVNALELDDSALYLCASSVQGGDGYTFGSGTRLTVV.

This chain joins TRBV3-1 (or the pseudogene TRBV3-2) and TRBJ2-1; 7 nucleotides line up with TRBD1. CDR1 LGHDT and CDR2 YNNKEL come from the germline V gene (reference sequence). The V and J ends lost 3 bases and 10 bases, in that order; junction bases with no gene match: 6. CDR3 length: 13 amino acids. The CDR3 coding sequence is TGTGCCAGCAGCCACCCGACAGGGAACGAGCAGTTCTTC. Translation: CASSHPTGNEQFF.